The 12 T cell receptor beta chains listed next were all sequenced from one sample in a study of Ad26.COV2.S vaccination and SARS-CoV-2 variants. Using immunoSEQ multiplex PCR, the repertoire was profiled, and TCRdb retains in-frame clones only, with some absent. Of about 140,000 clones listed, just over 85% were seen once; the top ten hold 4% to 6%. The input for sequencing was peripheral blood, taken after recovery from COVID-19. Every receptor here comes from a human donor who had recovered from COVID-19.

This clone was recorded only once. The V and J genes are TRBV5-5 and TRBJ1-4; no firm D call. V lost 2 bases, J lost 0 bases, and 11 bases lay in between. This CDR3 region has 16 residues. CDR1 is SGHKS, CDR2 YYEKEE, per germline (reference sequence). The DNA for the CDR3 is TGTGCCAGCAGCTTTGGCAGTGGGGCAACTAATGAAAAACTGTTTTTT. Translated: CASSFGSGATNEKLFF.

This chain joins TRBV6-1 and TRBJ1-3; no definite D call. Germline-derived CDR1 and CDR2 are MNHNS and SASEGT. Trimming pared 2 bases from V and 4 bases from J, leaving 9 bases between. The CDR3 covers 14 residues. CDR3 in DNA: TGTGCCAGCAGTGAAACAGTTAAGGGAAACACCATATATTTT. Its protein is CASSETVKGNTIYF.

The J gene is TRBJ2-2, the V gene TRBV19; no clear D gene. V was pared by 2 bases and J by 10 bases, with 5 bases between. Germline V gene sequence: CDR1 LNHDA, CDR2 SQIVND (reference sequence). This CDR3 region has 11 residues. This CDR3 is CASSINEELFF. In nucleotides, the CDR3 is TGTGCCAGTAGTATAAATGAGGAGCTGTTTTTT.

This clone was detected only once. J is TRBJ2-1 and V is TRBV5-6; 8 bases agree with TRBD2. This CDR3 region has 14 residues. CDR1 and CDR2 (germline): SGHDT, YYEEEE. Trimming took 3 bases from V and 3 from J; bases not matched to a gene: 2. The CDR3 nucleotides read TGTGCCAGCAGCTCGGGACTAGTCTACAATGAGCAGTTCTTC. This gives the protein CASSSGLVYNEQFF. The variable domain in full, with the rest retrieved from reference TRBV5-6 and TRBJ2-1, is DAGVTQSPTHLIKTRGQQVTLRCSPKSGHDTVSWYQQALGQGPQFIFQYYEEEERQRGNFPDRFSGHQFPNYSSELNVNALLLGDSALYLCASSSGLVYNEQFFGPGTRLTVL.

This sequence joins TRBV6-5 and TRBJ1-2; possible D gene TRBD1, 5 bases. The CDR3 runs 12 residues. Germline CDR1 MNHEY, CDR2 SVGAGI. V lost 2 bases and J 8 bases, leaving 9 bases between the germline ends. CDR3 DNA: TGTGCCAGCAGTTACCTGGGGGTAGGCTACACCTTC. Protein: CASSYLGVGYTF.

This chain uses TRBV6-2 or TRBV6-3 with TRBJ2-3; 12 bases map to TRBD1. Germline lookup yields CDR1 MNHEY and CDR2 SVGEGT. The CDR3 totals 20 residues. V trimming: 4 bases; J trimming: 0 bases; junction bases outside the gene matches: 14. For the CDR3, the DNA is TGTGCCAGCAGTTTTCTGGGACAGGGGGCCTCGCAGGAGAGCACAGATACGCAGTATTTT. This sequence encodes CASSFLGQGASQESTDTQYF.

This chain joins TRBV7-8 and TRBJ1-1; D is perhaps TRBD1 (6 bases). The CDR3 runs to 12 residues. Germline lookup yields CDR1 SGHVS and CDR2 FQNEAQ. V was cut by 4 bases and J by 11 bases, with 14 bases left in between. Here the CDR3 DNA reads TGTGCCAGCAGCTCGAACAGGGCCGGCGCTTTCTTT. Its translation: CASSSNRAGAFF.

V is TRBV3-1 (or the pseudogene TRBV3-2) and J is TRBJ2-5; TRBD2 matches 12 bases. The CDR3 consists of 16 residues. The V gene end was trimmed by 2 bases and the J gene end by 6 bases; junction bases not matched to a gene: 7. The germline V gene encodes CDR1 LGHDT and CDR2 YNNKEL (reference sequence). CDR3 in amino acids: CASSQSLAGGLKTQYF. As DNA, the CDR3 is TGTGCCAGCAGCCAAAGTCTAGCGGGGGGGCTAAAGACCCAGTACTTC.

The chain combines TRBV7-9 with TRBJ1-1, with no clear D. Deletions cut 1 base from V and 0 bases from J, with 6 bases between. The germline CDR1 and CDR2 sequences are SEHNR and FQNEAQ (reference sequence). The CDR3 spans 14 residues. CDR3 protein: CASSLGEMNTEAFF. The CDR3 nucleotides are TGTGCCAGCAGCTTAGGAGAGATGAACACTGAAGCTTTCTTT.

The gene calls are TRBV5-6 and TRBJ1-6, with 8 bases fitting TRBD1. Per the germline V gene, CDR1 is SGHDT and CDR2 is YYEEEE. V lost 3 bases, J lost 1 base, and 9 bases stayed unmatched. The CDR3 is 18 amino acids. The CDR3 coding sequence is TGTGCCAGCAGCTGGCGGGACAGGAGAATATCCTATAATTCACCCCTCCACTTT. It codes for CASSWRDRRISYNSPLHF.

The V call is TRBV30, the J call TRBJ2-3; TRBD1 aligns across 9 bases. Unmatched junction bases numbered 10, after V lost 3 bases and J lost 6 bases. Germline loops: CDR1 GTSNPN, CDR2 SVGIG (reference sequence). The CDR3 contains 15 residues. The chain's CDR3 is CAWRSGTGLRDTQYF. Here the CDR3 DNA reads TGTGCCTGGAGGTCCGGGACAGGGTTAAGGGATACGCAGTATTTT.

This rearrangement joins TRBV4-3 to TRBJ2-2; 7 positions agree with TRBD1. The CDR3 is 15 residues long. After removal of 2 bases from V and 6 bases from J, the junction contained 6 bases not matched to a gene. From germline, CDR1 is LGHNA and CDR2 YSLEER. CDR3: CASSQTDRAPGELFF. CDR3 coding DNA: TGCGCCAGCAGCCAAACCGACAGGGCCCCCGGGGAGCTGTTTTTT.